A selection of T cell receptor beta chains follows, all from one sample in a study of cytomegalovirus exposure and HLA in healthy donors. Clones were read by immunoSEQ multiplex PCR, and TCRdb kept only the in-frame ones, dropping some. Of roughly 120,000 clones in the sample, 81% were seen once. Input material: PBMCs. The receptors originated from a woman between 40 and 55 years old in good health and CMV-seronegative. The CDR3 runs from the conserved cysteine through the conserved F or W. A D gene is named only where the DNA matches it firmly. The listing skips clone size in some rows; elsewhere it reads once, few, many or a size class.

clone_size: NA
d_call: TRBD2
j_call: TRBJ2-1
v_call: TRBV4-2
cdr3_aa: CASSGGLAGIRGEQFF
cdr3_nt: TGTGCCAGCAGCGGCGGACTAGCGGGCATCCGTGGGGAGCAGTTCTTC

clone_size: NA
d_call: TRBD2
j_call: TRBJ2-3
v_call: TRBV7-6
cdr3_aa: CASSSRLAGSTDTQYF
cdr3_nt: TGTGCCAGCAGCTCTAGACTAGCAGGTAGCACAGATACGCAGTATTTT

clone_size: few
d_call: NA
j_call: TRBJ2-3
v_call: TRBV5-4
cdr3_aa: CASSRDATDTQYF
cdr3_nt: TGTGCCAGCAGCCGAGATGCCACAGATACGCAGTATTTT

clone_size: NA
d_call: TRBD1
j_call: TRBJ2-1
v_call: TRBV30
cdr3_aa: CAWTGGKNEQFF
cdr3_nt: TGTGCCTGGACAGGGGGCAAGAATGAGCAGTTCTTC

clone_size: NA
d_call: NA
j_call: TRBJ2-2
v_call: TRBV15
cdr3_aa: CATSAEENTGELFF
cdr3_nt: TGTGCCACCAGCGCAGAGGAGAACACCGGGGAGCTGTTTTTT

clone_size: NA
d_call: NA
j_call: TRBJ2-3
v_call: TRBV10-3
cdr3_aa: CAISKLSTDTQYF
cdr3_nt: TGTGCCATATCTAAACTTTCCACAGATACGCAGTATTTT

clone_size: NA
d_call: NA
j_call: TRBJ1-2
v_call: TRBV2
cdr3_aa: CASSDEAINSGYTF
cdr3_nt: TGTGCCAGCAGTGATGAGGCAATTAACTCGGGCTACACCTTC

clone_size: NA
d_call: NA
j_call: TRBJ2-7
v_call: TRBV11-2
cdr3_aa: CASSLDIQESSHEQYF
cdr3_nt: TGTGCCAGCAGCTTAGATATACAGGAGTCTTCCCACGAGCAGTACTTC

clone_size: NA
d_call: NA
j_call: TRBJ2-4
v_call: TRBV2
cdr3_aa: CASSEMGPGYF
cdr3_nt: TGTGCCAGCAGTGAAATGGGCCCCGGCTACTTC

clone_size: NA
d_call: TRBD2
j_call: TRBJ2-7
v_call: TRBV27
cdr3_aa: CASSLLAGAYEQYF
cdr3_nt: TGTGCCAGCAGTTTACTAGCGGGAGCTTACGAGCAGTACTTC

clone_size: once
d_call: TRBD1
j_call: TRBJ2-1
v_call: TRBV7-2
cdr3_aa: CASSLTGGSYNEQFF
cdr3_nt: TGTGCCAGCAGCTTAACAGGGGGATCCTACAATGAGCAGTTCTTC

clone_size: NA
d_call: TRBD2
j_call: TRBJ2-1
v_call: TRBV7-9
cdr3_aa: CSSSLERELDNEQFF
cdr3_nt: TGTTCCAGCAGCTTAGAGCGGGAGTTGGACAATGAGCAGTTCTTC

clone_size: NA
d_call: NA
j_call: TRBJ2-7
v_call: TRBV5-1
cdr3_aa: CASSLGEFQSYEQYF
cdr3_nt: TGCGCCAGCAGCTTGGGGGAGTTTCAGTCCTACGAGCAGTACTTC

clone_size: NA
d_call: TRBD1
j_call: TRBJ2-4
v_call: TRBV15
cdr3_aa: CATSRDRQGLAKNIQYF
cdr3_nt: TGTGCCACCAGCAGAGATCGACAGGGCCTAGCCAAAAACATTCAGTACTTC

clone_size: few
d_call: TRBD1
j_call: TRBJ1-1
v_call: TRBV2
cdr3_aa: CASSPPGQGPTEAFF
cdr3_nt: TGTGCCAGCAGTCCTCCGGGACAGGGGCCCACTGAAGCTTTCTTT

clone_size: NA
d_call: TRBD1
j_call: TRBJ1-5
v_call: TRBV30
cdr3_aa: CAWSMTGNQPQHF
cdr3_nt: TGTGCCTGGAGCATGACAGGGAATCAGCCCCAGCATTTT

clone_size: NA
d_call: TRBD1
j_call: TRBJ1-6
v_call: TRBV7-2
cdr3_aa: CASSSWTGRNSPLHF
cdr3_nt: TGTGCCAGCAGCTCCTGGACAGGGAGAAATTCACCCCTCCACTTT

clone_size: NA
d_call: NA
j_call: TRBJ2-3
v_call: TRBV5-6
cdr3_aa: CASSLDVPGGKKSTDTQYF
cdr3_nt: TGTGCCAGCAGCTTGGACGTGCCGGGCGGGAAGAAGAGCACAGATACGCAGTATTTT

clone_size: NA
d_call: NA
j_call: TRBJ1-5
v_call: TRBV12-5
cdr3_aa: CASGLTDRQAGGDEPQHF
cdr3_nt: TGTGCTAGTGGTTTGACCGACAGACAGGCGGGAGGAGATGAGCCCCAGCATTTT

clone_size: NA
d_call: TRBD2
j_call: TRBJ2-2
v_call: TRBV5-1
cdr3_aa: CASSLGLAGGNTGELFF
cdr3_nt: TGCGCCAGCAGCTTAGGACTAGCGGGGGGAAACACCGGGGAGCTGTTTTTT

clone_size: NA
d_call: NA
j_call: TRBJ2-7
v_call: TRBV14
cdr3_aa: CASSQDYPSEQYF
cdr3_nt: TGTGCCAGCAGCCAAGACTACCCGAGCGAGCAGTACTTC

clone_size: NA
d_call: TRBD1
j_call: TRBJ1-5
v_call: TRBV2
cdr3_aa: CASSPPTGGLNQPQHF
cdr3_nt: TGTGCCAGCAGTCCCCCGACAGGGGGGCTAAATCAGCCCCAGCATTTT

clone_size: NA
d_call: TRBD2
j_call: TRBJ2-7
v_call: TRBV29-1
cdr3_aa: CSVGGESLYEQYF
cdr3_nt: TGCAGCGTGGGGGGGGAGAGTCTGTACGAGCAGTACTTC

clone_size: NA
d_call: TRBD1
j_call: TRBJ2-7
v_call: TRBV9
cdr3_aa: CASSVGDRGLGEQYF
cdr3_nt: TGTGCCAGCAGCGTAGGAGACAGGGGGCTTGGCGAGCAGTACTTC

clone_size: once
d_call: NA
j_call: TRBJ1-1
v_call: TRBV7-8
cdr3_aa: CASSTLTGYTEAFF
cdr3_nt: TGTGCCAGCAGCACATTAACAGGGTATACTGAAGCTTTCTTT

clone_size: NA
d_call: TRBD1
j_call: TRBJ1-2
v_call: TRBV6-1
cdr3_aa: CASSRLSGQGDGYTF
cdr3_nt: TGTGCCAGCAGTCGATTGTCGGGACAGGGCGATGGCTACACCTTC

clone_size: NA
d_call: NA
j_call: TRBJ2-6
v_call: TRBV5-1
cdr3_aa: CASSQAFPGANVLTF
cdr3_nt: TGCGCCAGCAGTCAGGCCTTCCCTGGGGCCAACGTCCTGACTTTC

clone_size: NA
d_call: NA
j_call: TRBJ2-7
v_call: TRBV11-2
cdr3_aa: CASSLGPAYEQYF
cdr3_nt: TGTGCCAGCAGCTTAGGGCCCGCATACGAGCAGTACTTC

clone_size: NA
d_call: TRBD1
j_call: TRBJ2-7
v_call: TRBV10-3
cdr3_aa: CAIRTGSAEQYF
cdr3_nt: TGTGCCATCAGGACAGGGTCGGCCGAGCAGTACTTC

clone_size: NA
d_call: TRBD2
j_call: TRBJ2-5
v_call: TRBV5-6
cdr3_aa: CASSLLAGETQYF
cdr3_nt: TGTGCCAGCAGCTTACTAGCGGGAGAGACCCAGTACTTC

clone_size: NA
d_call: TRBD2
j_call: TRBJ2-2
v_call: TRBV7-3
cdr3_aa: CASSWSTSGVRELFF
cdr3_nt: TGTGCCAGCAGCTGGAGCACTAGCGGGGTTAGGGAGCTGTTTTTT

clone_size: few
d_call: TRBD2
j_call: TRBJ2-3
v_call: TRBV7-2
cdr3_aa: CASSLGAGGSTDTQYF
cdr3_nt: TGTGCCAGCAGCTTAGGAGCGGGAGGGAGCACAGATACGCAGTATTTT

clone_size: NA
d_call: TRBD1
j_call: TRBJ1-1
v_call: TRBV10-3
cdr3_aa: CATRDPGQGLNTEAFF
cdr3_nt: TGTGCCACCAGGGACCCGGGACAGGGCTTGAACACTGAAGCTTTCTTT

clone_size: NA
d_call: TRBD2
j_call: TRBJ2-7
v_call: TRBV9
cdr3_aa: CASSVATLADKYEQYF
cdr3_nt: TGTGCCAGCAGCGTAGCTACACTAGCGGATAAATACGAGCAGTACTTC

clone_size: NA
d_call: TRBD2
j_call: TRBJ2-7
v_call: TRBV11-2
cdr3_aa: CASRFSGSSYEQYF
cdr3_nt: TGTGCCAGCAGATTTAGCGGGAGCTCCTACGAGCAGTACTTC

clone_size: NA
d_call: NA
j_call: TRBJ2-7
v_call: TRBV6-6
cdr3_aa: CASSYRTYEQYF
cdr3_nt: TGTGCCAGCAGTTACCGTACCTACGAGCAGTACTTC

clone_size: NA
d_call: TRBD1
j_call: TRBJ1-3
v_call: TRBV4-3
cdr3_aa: CASSQSVFTGASGNTIYF
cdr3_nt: TGCGCCAGCAGCCAATCGGTTTTTACAGGGGCCTCTGGAAACACCATATATTTT

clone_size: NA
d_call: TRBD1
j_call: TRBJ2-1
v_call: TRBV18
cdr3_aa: CASSSGTGTYNEQFF
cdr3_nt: TGTGCCAGCTCGTCCGGGACAGGAACGTACAATGAGCAGTTCTTC

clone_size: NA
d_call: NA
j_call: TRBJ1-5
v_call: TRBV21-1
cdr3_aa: CASSRQPQHF
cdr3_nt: TGTGCCAGCAGCCGTCAGCCCCAGCATTTT

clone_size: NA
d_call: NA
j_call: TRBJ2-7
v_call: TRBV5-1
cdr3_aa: CASSLGGGYEQYF
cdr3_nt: TGCGCCAGCAGCTTAGGAGGTGGCTACGAGCAGTACTTC